A single sample is the source of the 23 T cell receptor beta chains below, sequenced in a study of cytomegalovirus exposure and HLA in healthy donors. The PCR was carried out with 60 Vbeta primers and 13 Jbeta primers. Profiled with immunoSEQ multiplex PCR; TCRdb holds only in-frame clones, not every one. The sample has 55,000 or so clones, 75% to 80% seen once. Sample: PBMCs. Receptor source: a female donor in good health and CMV-seronegative.

This chain joins TRBV10-3 and TRBJ1-2; TRBD1 aligns across 7 bases. Germline assignment: CDR1 ENHRY and CDR2 SYGVKD. V lost 6 bases, J lost 8 bases, and 9 bases stayed unmatched. This CDR3 is built from 13 residues. CDR3 sequence reads: CAISQQGRDGYTF. The CDR3 bases are TGTGCCATCAGCCAACAGGGGCGCGACGGCTACACCTTC.

The CDR3 DNA sequence: TGTGCCAGCAGTGAATCAGGGTTTTACAACACCATATATTTT. Its translation is CASSESGFYNTIYF. The V and J genes are TRBV2 and TRBJ1-3; D may be TRBD1 (5 bases). CDR3 length: 14 residues. Germline loops: CDR1 SNHLY, CDR2 FYNNEI. Trimming removed 2 bases at V and 7 bases at J, with 12 bases between.

This chain joins TRBV25-1 and TRBJ1-4; D possibly corresponds to TRBD1 (6 bases). This CDR3 contains 14 residues. V was pared by 5 bases and J by 8 bases, with 15 bases between. Germline V lookup: CDR1 MGHDK, CDR2 SYGVNS. For the CDR3, the DNA is TGTGCCAGCAGTCCTACGTGGGGGGGCGAAAAACTGTTTTTT. Protein sequence: CASSPTWGGEKLFF.

This clone was seen a few times. This sequence joins TRBV6-5 and TRBJ2-7; 11 nucleotides line up with TRBD1. J lost 1 base, V lost 6 bases, and 5 bases had no gene match. In germline, CDR1 is MNHEY, CDR2 SVGAGI. This CDR3 has 15 residues. The CDR3 loop is CASRGDRGISYEQYF. In DNA form, the CDR3 reads TGTGCCAGCAGGGGGGACAGGGGGATTTCCTACGAGCAGTACTTC.

The CDR3 loop is CASNSGGANTGELFF. CDR3 in DNA: TGTGCCAGCAATAGCGGGGGGGCCAACACCGGGGAGCTGTTTTTT. This chain connects TRBV6-5 to TRBJ2-2, with 11 bases that match TRBD2. The CDR3 consists of 15 residues. V was clipped by 7 bases and J by 2 bases; unmatched bases: 3. CDR1 is MNHEY and CDR2 is SVGAGI in the germline V gene.

In DNA form, the CDR3 reads TGCGCCAGCAGCCTGGGTCTACGGCAGTACTTC. Translating it yields CASSLGLRQYF. The chain couples TRBV5-1 to TRBJ2-7; unclear D gene. Germline assignment: CDR1 SGHRS and CDR2 YFSETQ. With 4 bases removed from V and 9 bases from J, the gap between germline ends came to 11 bases. The CDR3 contains 11 residues.

CDR3 sequence: CASSPGSVNTIYF. The DNA of the CDR3 is TGTGCCAGTAGTCCTGGTTCGGTAAACACCATATATTTT. This chain connects TRBV19 to TRBJ1-3, with D unclear. V lost 5 bases, J lost 6 bases, and 11 bases lay in between. In germline, CDR1 is LNHDA, CDR2 SQIVND (reference sequence). The CDR3 loop spans 13 amino acids.

V is TRBV6-1 and J is TRBJ2-5; 7 positions match TRBD1. The J call is doubtful: the DNA matches TRBJ2-7 better. The CDR3 has 16 amino acids. The V gene's germline CDR1 is MNHNS and CDR2 SASEGT. DNA for the CDR3: TGTGCCAGCAGCGAACCGGGACAGCCCACCTCCTACGAGCAGTACTTC. Its translation is CASSEPGQPTSYEQYF.

The V and J genes are TRBV7-9 and TRBJ2-6; perhaps TRBD2 as D (6 bases). CDR1 is SEHNR, CDR2 FQNEAQ, per germline (reference sequence). The CDR3 sequence is 18 residues long. V lost 1 base and J 0 bases, leaving 13 bases between the germline ends. The CDR3 here is CASSLVAGTYSGANVLTF. The CDR3 DNA sequence: TGTGCCAGCAGCTTAGTGGCGGGGACCTACTCTGGGGCCAACGTCCTGACTTTC.

This clone was detected a few times. V and J are TRBV2 and TRBJ1-5, with TRBD1 as a possible D gene (5 bases). V was trimmed by 7 bases and J by 5 bases, leaving 12 bases between them. There are 13 residues in the CDR3. The germline CDR1 and CDR2 sequences are SNHLY and FYNNEI. The CDR3 is CASTWGGDQPQHF. The CDR3 region has the DNA TGTGCCAGCACCTGGGGGGGGGATCAGCCCCAGCATTTT.

Points on this clone: A read error may produce the germline difference seen at one junction end. The J gene is TRBJ1-1, the V gene TRBV7-9; D might be TRBD1 (5 bases). The germline CDR1 and CDR2 sequences are SEHNR and FQNEAQ (reference sequence). The CDR3 totals 17 residues. The DNA for the CDR3 is TGTTCCAGCAGCCCCAACCTCAGGGTCTCCAGGGACACTGAAGCTTTCTTT. This codes for CSSSPNLRVSRDTEAFF.

The chain joins TRBV14 to TRBJ2-3; the match to TRBD2 covers 13 bases. This CDR3 has 14 amino acids. Germline V gives CDR1 SGHDN, CDR2 FVKESK. Trimming at V came to 8 bases and at J to 5 bases, leaving 4 bases not matched to a gene. CDR3 sequence (DNA): TGTGCCAGCCGACTAGCGGGGGGAGGAGATACGCAGTATTTT. This sequence encodes CASRLAGGGDTQYF. The whole variable domain, remainder taken from reference TRBV14 and TRBJ2-3, is EAGVTQFPSHSVIEKGQTVTLRCDPISGHDNLYWYRRVMGKEIKFLLHFVKESKQDESGMPNNRFLAERTGGTYSTLKVQPAELEDSGVYFCASRLAGGGDTQYFGPGTRLTVL.

The genes are TRBV11-1 and TRBJ1-2, with a weak D call TRBD1 (6 bases). The germline V gene has CDR1 SGHAT and CDR2 FQDESV (reference sequence). The CDR3 extends over 14 amino acids. V was clipped by 5 bases and J by 2 bases, with 12 bases between them. The CDR3 bases are TGTGCCAGCAGCCCGCAGGGGCGAAACTATGGCTACACCTTC. This encodes CASSPQGRNYGYTF.

The chain uses TRBV4-3 and TRBJ1-3, with unresolved D. Germline lookup yields CDR1 LGHNA and CDR2 YSLEER. Trimming pared 0 bases from V and 0 bases from J, leaving 9 bases between. CDR3 length: 16 residues. The CDR3 is CASSQDLSFSGNTIYF. The DNA for the CDR3 is TGCGCCAGCAGCCAAGATCTTAGCTTCTCTGGAAACACCATATATTTT.

V gene TRBV19 combines with J gene TRBJ1-1, with TRBD1 identical over 7 bases. V lost 6 bases, J lost 5 bases, and 12 bases stayed unmatched. Germline assignment: CDR1 LNHDA and CDR2 SQIVND (reference sequence). The CDR3 has 15 amino acids. The CDR3 region is CASRNLNSGGTEAFF. The CDR3 DNA sequence: TGTGCCAGTAGAAACCTTAACTCAGGGGGAACTGAAGCTTTCTTT.

This clone was seen more than once but under ten times. The rearrangement joins TRBV10-1 to TRBJ1-1, with D possibly being TRBD1 (5 bases). V was cut by 0 bases and J by 5 bases, with 7 bases left in between. The CDR3 contains 13 residues. Germline V lookup: CDR1 WNHNN, CDR2 SYGVQD (reference sequence). CDR3 nucleotides: TGCGCCAGCAGTGAGTCGTCAGGGACTGAAGCTTTCTTT. Its protein is CASSESSGTEAFF.

J is TRBJ1-2 and V is TRBV27; maybe TRBD1 (5 bases). This CDR3 comprises 13 residues. Germline V gives CDR1 MNHEY, CDR2 SMNVEV (reference sequence). V was trimmed by 5 bases and J by 5 bases, leaving 12 bases between them. CDR3 nucleotides: TGTGCCAGCAGTCTAGGGGCGCTGTATGGCTACACCTTC. Protein product: CASSLGALYGYTF.

V usage is TRBV4-1 and J usage is TRBJ1-2; 8 bases are a match to TRBD1. In germline, CDR1 is MGHRA, CDR2 YSYEKL. The CDR3 has 15 residues. V lost 8 bases to trimming and J lost 3 bases; unmatched junction nucleotides: 11. In DNA, the CDR3 is TGCGCCAGCGCCGTCCCAGGGGGCTCGTACTATGGCTACACCTTC. Translation gives CASAVPGGSYYGYTF.

The V gene is TRBV19, the J gene TRBJ1-2; 7 nucleotides align to TRBD1. V shed 3 bases and J 6 bases; nucleotides not matched to a gene: 10. The germline V gene encodes CDR1 LNHDA and CDR2 SQIVND (reference sequence). The CDR3 covers 15 residues. As DNA, the CDR3 is TGTGCCAGTAGTATTTTCGGCCAGGGGGGAGATGGCTACACCTTC. Its translation is CASSIFGQGGDGYTF.

J is TRBJ1-2 and V is TRBV6-5, with no clear D. Germline V gene sequence: CDR1 MNHEY, CDR2 SVGAGI. This CDR3 comprises 13 residues. The V end was cut by 6 bases, the J end by 2 bases, with 10 bases between. Here the CDR3 reads CASSPDKNYGYTF. DNA of the CDR3: TGTGCCAGCAGCCCCGACAAGAACTATGGCTACACCTTC.

This sequence joins TRBV4-2 and TRBJ1-1; 8 bases line up with TRBD1. CDR1 is LGHNA, CDR2 YNFKEQ, per germline. The trim removed 3 bases at V and 2 bases at J, leaving 2 bases unmatched. This CDR3 comprises 14 residues. CDR3 loop: CASSQDRVNTEAFF. For the CDR3, the DNA is TGTGCCAGCAGCCAGGACAGGGTTAACACTGAAGCTTTCTTT.

This chain joins TRBV13 and TRBJ1-6; 8 bases match TRBD1. V shed 7 bases and J 7 bases; nucleotides not matched to a gene: 9. The CDR3 contains 15 residues. Germline V gene lookup returns CDR1 PRHDT and CDR2 FYEKMQ (reference sequence). The CDR3 protein is CASTLMDRENSPLHF. The CDR3 DNA sequence: TGTGCCAGCACCTTGATGGACAGGGAGAATTCACCCCTCCACTTT.

The DNA for the CDR3 is TGTGCCAGTAGTATGAGCGGGACTAATGAAAAACTGTTTTTT. Protein sequence: CASSMSGTNEKLFF. This chain joins TRBV19 and TRBJ1-4, with no clear D. V lost 3 bases and J 2 bases, leaving 7 bases between the germline ends. Germline CDR1 reads LNHDA; CDR2 reads SQIVND (reference sequence). The CDR3 runs to 14 residues.